This TCR beta chain is drawn from a study of T-cell memory formation after mild COVID-19. Deletions cut 0 bases from V and 0 bases from J, with 6 bases between. Germline lookup yields CDR1 SGHRS and CDR2 YFSETQ. The CDR3 covers 15 residues. TCRdb itself ran the 5' RACE reads through MiXCR, one entry per CDR3 protein. This repertoire shows around 300,000 distinct CDR3 sequences, approximately 7.6% found once; its top ten account for 22%. This clonotype was seen many times. Sequences were obtained from PBMCs or a T cell subset sorted from them (not recorded which). This TCR derives from a man aged 18 to 29 who had mild COVID-19 (a few samples of this study predate the infection). Cell type and time point are not known. This sequence joins TRBV5-1 and TRBJ1-4, with D hard to call. The CDR3 spells CASSLVTATNEKLFF. In DNA, the CDR3 is TGCGCCAGCAGCTTGGTAACAGCAACTAATGAAAAACTGTTTTTT.